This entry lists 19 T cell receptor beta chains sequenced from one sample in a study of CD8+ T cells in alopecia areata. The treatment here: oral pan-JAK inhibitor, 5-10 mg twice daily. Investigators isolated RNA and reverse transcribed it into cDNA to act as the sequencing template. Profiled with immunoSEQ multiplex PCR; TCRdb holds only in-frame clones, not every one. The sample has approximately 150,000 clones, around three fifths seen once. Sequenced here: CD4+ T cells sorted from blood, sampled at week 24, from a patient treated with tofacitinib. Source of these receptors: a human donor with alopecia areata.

CDR3 protein: CASSLSQASNEQFF. The CDR3 DNA sequence: TGTGCCAGCAGCTTATCACAGGCTAGCAATGAGCAGTTCTTC. The chain carries TRBV7-2 and TRBJ2-1, with TRBD1 as a possible D gene (5 bases). The V gene lost 2 bases and the J gene lost 6 bases, with 11 bases spanning the gap. This CDR3 is 14 amino acids long. In germline, CDR1 is SGHTA, CDR2 FQGNSA.

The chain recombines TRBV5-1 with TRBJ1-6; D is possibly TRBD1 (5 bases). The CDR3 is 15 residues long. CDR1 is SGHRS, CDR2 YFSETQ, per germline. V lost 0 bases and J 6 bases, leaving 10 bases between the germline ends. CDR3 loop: CASSLGDQPNSPLHF. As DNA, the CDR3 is TGCGCCAGCAGCTTGGGGGACCAACCTAATTCACCCCTCCACTTT.

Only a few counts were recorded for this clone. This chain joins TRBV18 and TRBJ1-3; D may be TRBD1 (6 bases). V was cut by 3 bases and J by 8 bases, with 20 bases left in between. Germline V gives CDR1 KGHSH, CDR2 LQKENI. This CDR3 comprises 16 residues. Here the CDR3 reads CASSPQTGSSRHTIYF. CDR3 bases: TGTGCCAGCTCACCTCAAACAGGGAGCTCGAGACACACCATATATTTT. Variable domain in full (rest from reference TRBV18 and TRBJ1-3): NAGVMQNPRHLVRRRGQEARLRCSPMKGHSHVYWYRQLPEEGLKFMVYLQKENIIDESGMPKERFSAEFPKEGPSILRIQQVVRGDSAAYFCASSPQTGSSRHTIYFGEGSWLTVV.

This chain's CDR3 is CASSLTSPSTEAFF. The CDR3 nucleotides are TGTGCCAGCAGCTTAACCTCCCCTTCCACTGAAGCTTTCTTT. This chain joins TRBV7-2 and TRBJ1-1; D remains ambiguous. Germline V gene sequence: CDR1 SGHTA, CDR2 FQGNSA. Trimming shortened V by 2 bases and J by 4 bases, and 11 bases separated the two germline ends. This CDR3 contains 14 residues.

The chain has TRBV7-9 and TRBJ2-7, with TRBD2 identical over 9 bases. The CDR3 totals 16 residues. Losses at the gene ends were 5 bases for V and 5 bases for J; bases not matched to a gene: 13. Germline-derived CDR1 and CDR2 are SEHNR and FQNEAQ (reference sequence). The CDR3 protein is CASSPRRLAVQDEQYF. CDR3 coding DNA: TGTGCCAGCAGCCCCCGTCGACTAGCGGTTCAGGACGAGCAGTACTTC.

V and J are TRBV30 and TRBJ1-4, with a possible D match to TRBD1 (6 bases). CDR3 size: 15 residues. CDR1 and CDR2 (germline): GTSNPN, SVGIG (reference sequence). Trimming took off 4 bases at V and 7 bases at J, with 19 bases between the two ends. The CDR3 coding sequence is TGTGCCTGGACCCCCCGTGTGGGGGCTAGTGAAAAACTGTTTTTT. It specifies CAWTPRVGASEKLFF.

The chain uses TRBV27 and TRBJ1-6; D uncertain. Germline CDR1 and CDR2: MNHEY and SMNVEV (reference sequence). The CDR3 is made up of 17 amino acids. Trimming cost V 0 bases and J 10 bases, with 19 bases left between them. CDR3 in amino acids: CASSLSSPPRAGSPLHF. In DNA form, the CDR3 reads TGTGCCAGCAGTTTATCGTCGCCCCCCCGGGCTGGCTCACCCCTCCACTTT.

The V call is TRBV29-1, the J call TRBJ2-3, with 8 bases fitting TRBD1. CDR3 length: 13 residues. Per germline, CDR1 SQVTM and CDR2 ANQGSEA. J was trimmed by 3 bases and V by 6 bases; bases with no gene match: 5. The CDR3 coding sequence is TGCAGCGTGGAATACAGGGGGACAGATACGCAGTATTTT. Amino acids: CSVEYRGTDTQYF.

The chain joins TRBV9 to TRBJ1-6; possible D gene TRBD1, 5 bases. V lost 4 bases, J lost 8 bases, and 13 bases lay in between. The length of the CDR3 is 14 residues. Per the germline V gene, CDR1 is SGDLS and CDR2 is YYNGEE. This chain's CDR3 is CASSRGQGDSPLHF. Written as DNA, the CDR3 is TGTGCCAGCAGCCGAGGGCAGGGTGATTCACCCCTCCACTTT. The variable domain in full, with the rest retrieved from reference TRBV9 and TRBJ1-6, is DSGVTQTPKHLITATGQRVTLRCSPRSGDLSVYWYQQSLDQGLQFLIQYYNGEERAKGNILERFSAQQFPDLHSELNLSSLELGDSALYFCASSRGQGDSPLHFGNGTRLTVT.

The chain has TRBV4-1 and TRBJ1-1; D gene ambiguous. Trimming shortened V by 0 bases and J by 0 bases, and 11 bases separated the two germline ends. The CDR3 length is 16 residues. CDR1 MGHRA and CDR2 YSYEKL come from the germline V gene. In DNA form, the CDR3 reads TGCGCCAGCAGCCAAGAGAGTACCAGAGTGAACACTGAAGCTTTCTTT. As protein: CASSQESTRVNTEAFF.

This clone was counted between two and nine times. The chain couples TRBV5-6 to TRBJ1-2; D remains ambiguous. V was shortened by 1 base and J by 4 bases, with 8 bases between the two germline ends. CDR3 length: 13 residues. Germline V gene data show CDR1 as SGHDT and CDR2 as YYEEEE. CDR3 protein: CASSLSASYGYTF. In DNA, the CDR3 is TGTGCCAGCAGCTTGAGTGCAAGCTATGGCTACACCTTC.

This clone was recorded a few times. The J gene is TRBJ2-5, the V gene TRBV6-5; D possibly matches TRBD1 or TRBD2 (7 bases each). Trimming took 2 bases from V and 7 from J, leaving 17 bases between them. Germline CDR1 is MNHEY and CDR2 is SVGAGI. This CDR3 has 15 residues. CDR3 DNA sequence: TGTGCCAGCAGTTACCAAGGGAGGGGGCAGGCGACCCAGTACTTC. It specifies CASSYQGRGQATQYF.

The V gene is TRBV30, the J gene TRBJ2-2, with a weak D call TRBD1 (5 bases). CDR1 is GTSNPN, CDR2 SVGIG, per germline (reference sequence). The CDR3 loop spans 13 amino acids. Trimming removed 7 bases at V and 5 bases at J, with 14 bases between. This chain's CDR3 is CASTAGQTGELFF. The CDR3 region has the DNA TGTGCCTCGACTGCAGGGCAAACCGGGGAGCTGTTTTTT.

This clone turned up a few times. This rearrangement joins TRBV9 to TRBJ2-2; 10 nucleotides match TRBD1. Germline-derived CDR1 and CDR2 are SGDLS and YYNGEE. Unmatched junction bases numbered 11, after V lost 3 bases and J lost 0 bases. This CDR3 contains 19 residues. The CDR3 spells CASSAETGGQGANTGELFF. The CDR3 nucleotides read TGTGCCAGCAGCGCCGAGACGGGAGGACAGGGGGCGAACACCGGGGAGCTGTTTTTT.

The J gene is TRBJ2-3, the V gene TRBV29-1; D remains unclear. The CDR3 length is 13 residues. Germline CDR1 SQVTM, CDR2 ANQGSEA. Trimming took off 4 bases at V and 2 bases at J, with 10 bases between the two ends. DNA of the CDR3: TGCAGCGTTGGGAACAGAGCCACAGATACGCAGTATTTT. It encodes CSVGNRATDTQYF.

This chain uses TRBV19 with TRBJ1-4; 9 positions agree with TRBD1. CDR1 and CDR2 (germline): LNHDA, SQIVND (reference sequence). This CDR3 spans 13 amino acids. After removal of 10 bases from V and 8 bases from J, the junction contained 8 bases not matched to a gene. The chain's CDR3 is CATNRGLEEKLFF. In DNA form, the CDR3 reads TGTGCCACAAACAGGGGGCTTGAGGAAAAACTGTTTTTT.

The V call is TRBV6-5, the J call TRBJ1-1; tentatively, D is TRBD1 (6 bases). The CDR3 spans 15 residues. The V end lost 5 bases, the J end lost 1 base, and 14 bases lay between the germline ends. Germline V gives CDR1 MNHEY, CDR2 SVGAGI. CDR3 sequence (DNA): TGTGCCAGCAGTGACTGGGGGCAACCGAACACTGAAGCTTTCTTT. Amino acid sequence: CASSDWGQPNTEAFF.

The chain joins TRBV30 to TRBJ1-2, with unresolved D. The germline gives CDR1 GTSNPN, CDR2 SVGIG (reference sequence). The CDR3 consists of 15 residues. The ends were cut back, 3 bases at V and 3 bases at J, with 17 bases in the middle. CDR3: CAWRFGWAVDYGYTF. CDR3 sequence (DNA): TGTGCCTGGAGATTTGGCTGGGCGGTTGACTATGGCTACACCTTC.

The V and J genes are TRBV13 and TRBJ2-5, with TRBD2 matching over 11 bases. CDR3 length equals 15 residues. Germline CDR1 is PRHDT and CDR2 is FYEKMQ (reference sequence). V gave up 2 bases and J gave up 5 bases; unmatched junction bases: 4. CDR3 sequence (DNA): TGTGCCAGCAGCTTAAAACTAGCGGGGGCGGAGACCCAGTACTTC. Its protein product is CASSLKLAGAETQYF.